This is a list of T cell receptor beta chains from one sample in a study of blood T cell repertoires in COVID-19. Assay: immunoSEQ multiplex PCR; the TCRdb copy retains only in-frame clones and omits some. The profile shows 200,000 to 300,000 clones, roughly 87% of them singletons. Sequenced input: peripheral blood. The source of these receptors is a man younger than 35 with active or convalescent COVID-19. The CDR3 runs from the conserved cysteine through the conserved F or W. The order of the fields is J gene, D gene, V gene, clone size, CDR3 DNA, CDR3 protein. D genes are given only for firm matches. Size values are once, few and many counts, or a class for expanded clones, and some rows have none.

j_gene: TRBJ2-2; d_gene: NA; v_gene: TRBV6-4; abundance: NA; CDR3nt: TGTGCCAGCAGAGACTGGACCGGGGGCACCGGGGAGCTGTTTTTT; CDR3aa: CASRDWTGGTGELFF
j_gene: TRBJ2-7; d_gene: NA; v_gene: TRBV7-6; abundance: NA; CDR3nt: TGTGCCAGCAGCTTAGGCGGACGGGGGATGGGTGGTGAGCAGTACTTC; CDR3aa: CASSLGGRGMGGEQYF
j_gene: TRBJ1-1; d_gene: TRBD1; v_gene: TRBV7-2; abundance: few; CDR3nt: TGTGCCAGCAGCTTAGTAGGGACAGAGTCTGGGGCTTTCTTT; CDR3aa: CASSLVGTESGAFF
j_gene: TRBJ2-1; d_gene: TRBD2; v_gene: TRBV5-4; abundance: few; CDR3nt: TGTGCCAGCGAGGGCGGGAGAAGGGATGAGCAGTTCTTC; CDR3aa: CASEGGRRDEQFF
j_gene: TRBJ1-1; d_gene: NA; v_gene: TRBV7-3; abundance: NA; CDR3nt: TGTGCCAGCAGCTTAACAGGGGGGGACACTGAAGCTTTCTTT; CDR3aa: CASSLTGGDTEAFF
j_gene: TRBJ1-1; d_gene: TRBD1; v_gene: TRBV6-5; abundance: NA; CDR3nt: TGTGCCAGCAGTCTAGGACAGGGGCCAGCTTTCTTT; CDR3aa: CASSLGQGPAFF
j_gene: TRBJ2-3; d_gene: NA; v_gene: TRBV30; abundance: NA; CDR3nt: TGTGCCTGGAGCGGGGATAGCACAGATACGCAGTATTTT; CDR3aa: CAWSGDSTDTQYF
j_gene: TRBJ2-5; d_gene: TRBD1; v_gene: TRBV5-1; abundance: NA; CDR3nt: TGCGCCAGCAGCTTGGGGCAGGGGGAAGGTCGAGAGACCCAGTACTTC; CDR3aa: CASSLGQGEGRETQYF
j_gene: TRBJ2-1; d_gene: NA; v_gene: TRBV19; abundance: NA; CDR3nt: TGTGCCAGTAGTAACAGAGAGTCTTTGCCAATCTTC; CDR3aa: CASSNRESLPIF
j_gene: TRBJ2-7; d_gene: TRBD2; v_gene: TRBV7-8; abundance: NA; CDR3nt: TGTGCCAGCAGCTCGCTAGCGGGAGGGCCCTACGAGCAGTACTTC; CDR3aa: CASSSLAGGPYEQYF
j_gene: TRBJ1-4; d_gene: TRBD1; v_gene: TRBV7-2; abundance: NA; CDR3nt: TGTGCCAGCAGCCTGGGGCAGGGGGGATGGACTAATGAAAAACTGTTTTTT; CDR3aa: CASSLGQGGWTNEKLFF